One and the same sample provided the 5 T cell receptor beta chains below, sequenced in a study of TIL therapy for anti-PD-1-resistant metastatic lung cancer. The libraries were made with immunoSEQ v3. Profiled with immunoSEQ multiplex PCR; TCRdb holds only in-frame clones, not every one. Here the sample spans 25,000 to 40,000 clones, 74% being singletons. Time point reported: pre-treatment sample, taken before nivolumab and TIL therapy. The sample in question was blood, obtained at baseline. Source of these receptors: a woman aged 30-79 years with non-small cell lung cancer.

There are a few counts of this clone. For the CDR3, the DNA is TGTGCCAGCAGCTTGTCTGGGACTAGCTGGGGGTCGGAACAGTACTTC. Translating it yields CASSLSGTSWGSEQYF. The chain uses TRBV5-5 and TRBJ2-7; the match to TRBD2 covers 9 bases. The length of the CDR3 is 16 residues. V dropped 1 base and J dropped 10; count of bases not matched to a gene: 15. Germline CDR1 SGHKS, CDR2 YYEKEE (reference sequence).

V usage is TRBV4-2 and J usage is TRBJ2-2; D gene ambiguous. Germline assignment: CDR1 LGHNA and CDR2 YNFKEQ. Trimming took off 3 bases at V and 0 bases at J, with 5 bases between the two ends. The CDR3 is made up of 14 amino acids. The CDR3 DNA sequence: TGTGCCAGCAGCCAGGGTTCGAACACCGGGGAGCTGTTTTTT. Translating gives CASSQGSNTGELFF.

The J gene is TRBJ1-2, the V gene TRBV6-6; weak D call: TRBD1 (6 bases). Between the trimmed V and J ends, which lost 6 bases and 2 bases, there was a span of 10 bases. The CDR3 sequence is 13 residues long. Germline CDR1 MNHNY, CDR2 SVGAGI (reference sequence). The CDR3 here is CASRPQGNYGYTF. DNA for the CDR3: TGTGCCAGCAGACCGCAGGGGAACTATGGCTACACCTTC.

V gene TRBV11-3 combines with J gene TRBJ2-7; D could derive from TRBD1 or TRBD2 (5 bases each). With 4 bases removed from V and 1 base from J, the gap between germline ends came to 8 bases. This CDR3 region has 13 residues. CDR1 and CDR2 from the germline V gene are SGHNT and YENEEA. CDR3 sequence (DNA): TGTGCCAGCAGCTATGGGGGTTCCTACGAGCAGTACTTC. Encoded protein: CASSYGGSYEQYF.

The rearrangement uses TRBV5-1 and TRBJ2-7; D gene uncertain. The CDR3 consists of 14 residues. Germline-derived CDR1 and CDR2 are SGHRS and YFSETQ. V was clipped by 0 bases and J by 2 bases, with 9 bases between them. Here the CDR3 reads CASSLGAVAYEQYF. In DNA, the CDR3 is TGCGCCAGCAGCTTGGGGGCAGTAGCCTACGAGCAGTACTTC.